These 23 T cell receptor beta chains came from one sample sequenced in a study of cytomegalovirus exposure and HLA in healthy donors. The study ran its PCR with 60 Vbeta and 13 Jbeta primers. Clones were sequenced by immunoSEQ multiplex PCR, and TCRdb holds only the in-frame ones, with some missing. Of 150,000 to 200,000 clones in the sample, around four fifths were seen once. Sequences were obtained from PBMCs. The receptors derive from a man younger than 30 in good health and CMV-seropositive.

The CDR3 is CSVTGQEGAMNTEAFF. CDR3 nucleotides: TGCAGCGTTACCGGACAGGAAGGGGCCATGAACACTGAAGCTTTCTTT. The chain couples TRBV29-1 to TRBJ1-1, with TRBD1 matching 7 bases. V trimming: 5 bases; J trimming: 0 bases; junction bases outside the gene matches: 12. The CDR3 sequence is 16 residues long. The V gene's germline CDR1 is SQVTM and CDR2 ANQGSEA.

The chain carries TRBV4-1 and TRBJ1-1; D possibly corresponds to TRBD1 (6 bases). Trimming took off 0 bases at V and 0 bases at J, with 14 bases between the two ends. This CDR3 contains 17 residues. Per the germline V gene, CDR1 is MGHRA and CDR2 is YSYEKL. The CDR3 sequence: CASSQEGAGAMNTEAFF. CDR3 nucleotide sequence: TGCGCCAGCAGCCAAGAAGGCGCGGGGGCGATGAACACTGAAGCTTTCTTT.

The rearrangement uses TRBV4-3 and TRBJ2-5; D might be TRBD2 (6 bases). CDR1 and CDR2 from the germline V gene are LGHNA and YSLEER. The CDR3 spans 18 residues. The V and J ends lost 0 bases and 5 bases respectively, with 22 bases between them. The CDR3 reads CASSQDPGLPGLIETQYF. In DNA, the CDR3 is TGCGCCAGCAGCCAAGACCCGGGACTCCCCGGATTGATCGAGACCCAGTACTTC.

This clone was picked up one time. The rearrangement joins TRBV7-9 to TRBJ2-7; the D gene is possibly TRBD1 (6 bases). The germline CDR1 and CDR2 sequences are SEHNR and FQNEAQ (reference sequence). The CDR3 totals 15 residues. V lost 6 bases and J 3 bases, leaving 18 bases between the germline ends. The CDR3 reads CASSFSHRTDYEQYF. The DNA of the CDR3 is TGTGCCAGCAGTTTTTCCCATAGGACAGACTACGAGCAGTACTTC.

J is TRBJ2-7 and V is TRBV10-3, with D tentatively TRBD1 (5 bases). There are 15 residues in the CDR3. CDR1 and CDR2 from the germline V gene are ENHRY and SYGVKD. V was pared by 2 bases and J by 3 bases, with 14 bases between. In DNA, the CDR3 is TGTGCCATCAGTGAGGGTGAGGACACCAACTACGAGCAGTACTTC. Translated, it gives CAISEGEDTNYEQYF.

This clone has more than one count but fewer than ten. J is TRBJ1-2 and V is TRBV7-2; no reliable D call. This CDR3 is 12 amino acids long. Trimming cost V 5 bases and J 3 bases, with 7 bases left between them. The germline V gene encodes CDR1 SGHTA and CDR2 FQGNSA. The CDR3 region is CASSQNYYGYTF. CDR3 nucleotide sequence: TGTGCCAGCAGCCAAAACTACTATGGCTACACCTTC. Full variable domain (missing parts from reference TRBV7-2 and TRBJ1-2): GAGVSQSPSNKVTEKGKDVELRCDPISGHTALYWYRQSLGQGLEFLIYFQGNSAPDKSGLPSDRFSAERTGGSVSTLTIQRTQQEDSAVYLCASSQNYYGYTFGSGTRLTVV.

J is TRBJ1-4 and V is TRBV29-1; 8 positions agree with TRBD1. The CDR3 covers 14 residues. V trimming: 6 bases; J trimming: 8 bases; junction bases outside the gene matches: 11. The germline V gene encodes CDR1 SQVTM and CDR2 ANQGSEA. CDR3 amino acids: CSVILTGQAEKLFF. The CDR3 nucleotides are TGCAGCGTAATTCTAACGGGACAGGCCGAAAAACTGTTTTTT.

The chain recombines TRBV6-5 with TRBJ1-2, with D unclear. This CDR3 is 15 amino acids long. V was pared by 0 bases and J by 0 bases, with 8 bases between. Germline CDR1 and CDR2: MNHEY and SVGAGI. CDR3 loop: CASSYSVTSNYGYTF. CDR3 nucleotide sequence: TGTGCCAGCAGTTACTCTGTAACTTCTAACTATGGCTACACCTTC.

The V gene is TRBV5-6, the J gene TRBJ2-5, with 8 bases that match TRBD2. V shed 1 base and J 5 bases; nucleotides not matched to a gene: 13. Germline V gene lookup returns CDR1 SGHDT and CDR2 YYEEEE. There are 17 residues in the CDR3. The DNA of the CDR3 is TGTGCCAGCAGCTTGTTGGGACTAGTGGGGGAGAGGGAGACCCAGTACTTC. It codes for CASSLLGLVGERETQYF.

V usage is TRBV9 and J usage is TRBJ1-4, with D possibly TRBD1 on 5 matching bases. Deletions cut 4 bases from V and 2 bases from J, with 12 bases between. The CDR3 totals 15 residues. Germline CDR1 and CDR2: SGDLS and YYNGEE. CDR3: CASSRSRQTNEKLFF. DNA for the CDR3: TGTGCCAGCAGCCGTAGTCGACAGACTAATGAAAAACTGTTTTTT.

V usage is TRBV5-8 and J usage is TRBJ2-5, with D hard to call. The germline V gene has CDR1 SGHTS and CDR2 YDEGEE. The ends were cut back, 1 base at V and 1 base at J, with 5 bases in the middle. The CDR3 has 13 amino acids. CDR3 nucleotides: TGTGCCAGCAGCTTGTCGGGCCAAGAGACCCAGTACTTC. This translates into CASSLSGQETQYF.

This chain joins TRBV7-2 and TRBJ1-1, with D unclear. V was trimmed by 5 bases and J by 4 bases, leaving 11 bases between them. In germline, CDR1 is SGHTA, CDR2 FQGNSA. CDR3 length: 13 residues. The CDR3 DNA follows: TGTGCCAGCAGCCCGGAGACGGGCACTGAAGCTTTCTTT. Protein sequence: CASSPETGTEAFF.

This clone was counted a single time. This chain uses TRBV28 with TRBJ2-1, with D possibly being TRBD2 (6 bases). Looked up from germline, CDR1 is MDHEN and CDR2 is SYDVKM. The CDR3 has 16 residues. Trimming stripped 8 bases from V and 0 bases from J, with 17 bases between. The CDR3 DNA follows: TGTGCCAGCGCCTCTCCGCTAGCGAGCTCCTACAATGAGCAGTTCTTC. This sequence encodes CASASPLASSYNEQFF.

The DNA of the CDR3 is TGTGCCTCAAAGTGGGGGGGGCACAGAGGTGGCTACACCTTC. This gives the protein CASKWGGHRGGYTF. This chain uses TRBV19 with TRBJ1-2, with D tentatively TRBD1 (6 bases). The length of the CDR3 is 14 residues. The V and J ends lost 11 bases and 7 bases respectively, with 23 bases between them. CDR1 and CDR2 (germline): LNHDA, SQIVND (reference sequence).

The chain uses TRBV10-3 and TRBJ2-2; D might be TRBD2 (6 bases). The CDR3 runs 11 residues. Trimming removed 10 bases at V and 5 bases at J, with 8 bases between. The germline V gene has CDR1 ENHRY and CDR2 SYGVKD. The CDR3 is CASGETGELFF. The DNA for the CDR3 is TGTGCCAGCGGGGAAACCGGGGAGCTGTTTTTT.

This clone was counted a single time. The chain joins TRBV7-9 to TRBJ2-7; unclear D gene. Germline V CDR1 and CDR2: SEHNR, FQNEAQ (reference sequence). The CDR3 spans 15 residues. Trimming stripped 5 bases from V and 6 bases from J, with 20 bases between. DNA of the CDR3: TGTGCCAGCAGCCACGTCGGGTTGCAAAGTCGCGAGCAGTACTTC. This sequence encodes CASSHVGLQSREQYF. The full variable domain, in which reference TRBV7-9 and TRBJ2-7 provide the parts outside the CDR3, is DTGVSQNPRHKITKRGQNVTFRCDPISEHNRLYWYRQTLGQGPEFLTYFQNEAQLEKSRLLSDRFSAERPKGSFSTLEIQRTEQGDSAMYLCASSHVGLQSREQYFGPGTRLTVT.

The chain is built from TRBV11-3 and TRBJ2-7, with TRBD1 identical over 8 bases. This CDR3 has 19 amino acids. Per the germline V gene, CDR1 is SGHNT and CDR2 is YENEEA. Trimming at V came to 5 bases and at J to 3 bases, leaving 21 bases not matched to a gene. The CDR3 DNA is TGTGCCAGCAGCAAATCGACAGGGGAAAAGGTGGGCTCTAACTACGAGCAGTACTTC. This codes for CASSKSTGEKVGSNYEQYF.

This clone has just a few counts. The gene calls are TRBV27 and TRBJ2-4; perhaps TRBD1 as D (5 bases). Trimming cost V 5 bases and J 8 bases, with 16 bases left between them. Germline lookup yields CDR1 MNHEY and CDR2 SMNVEV (reference sequence). CDR3 length: 14 residues. CDR3 amino acids: CASSPDQGWDIQYF. CDR3 sequence (DNA): TGTGCCAGCAGTCCCGATCAGGGATGGGACATTCAGTACTTC.

The J gene is TRBJ2-7, the V gene TRBV5-4, with 11 bases matching TRBD2. This CDR3 region has 13 residues. V lost 7 bases, J lost 0 bases, and 0 bases stayed unmatched. Germline V CDR1 and CDR2: SGHNT, YYREEE (reference sequence). In nucleotides, the CDR3 is TGTGCCAGCGGACTAGCGGGCTCCTACGAGCAGTACTTC. It translates to CASGLAGSYEQYF.

This clone was observed once. V and J are TRBV4-3 and TRBJ2-1; D is possibly TRBD2 (5 bases). From germline, CDR1 is LGHNA and CDR2 YSLEER. The ends were cut back, 1 base at V and 7 bases at J, with 5 bases in the middle. This CDR3 comprises 12 residues. CDR3 DNA: TGCGCCAGCAGCCAAGGCGGGAATGAGCAGTTCTTC. Protein product: CASSQGGNEQFF.

This chain connects TRBV18 to TRBJ2-2; 7 bases are a match to TRBD2. In germline, CDR1 is KGHSH, CDR2 LQKENI. CDR3 size: 16 residues. J was trimmed by 1 base and V by 1 base; bases with no gene match: 3. CDR3 in amino acids: CASSPRLAENTGELFF. CDR3 nucleotides: TGTGCCAGCTCACCACGGCTAGCGGAGAACACCGGGGAGCTGTTTTTT.

This rearrangement joins TRBV28 to TRBJ1-1; TRBD1 matches 7 bases. The CDR3 is made up of 14 amino acids. Germline CDR1 MDHEN, CDR2 SYDVKM. With V trimmed by 7 bases and J by 1 base, 6 bases remained unmatched. The CDR3 here is CASNPGTENTEAFF. The CDR3 DNA reads TGTGCCAGCAATCCCGGGACAGAGAACACTGAAGCTTTCTTT.

V and J are TRBV2 and TRBJ2-3; 7 nucleotides match TRBD1. This CDR3 has 18 amino acids. The V segment lost 6 bases and the J segment 0 bases; nucleotides outside the gene matches: 15. The germline CDR1 and CDR2 sequences are SNHLY and FYNNEI. Here the CDR3 reads CASRTGRRSESSTDTQYF. For the CDR3, the DNA is TGTGCCAGCAGGACAGGGCGGCGGTCTGAGTCTAGCACAGATACGCAGTATTTT.